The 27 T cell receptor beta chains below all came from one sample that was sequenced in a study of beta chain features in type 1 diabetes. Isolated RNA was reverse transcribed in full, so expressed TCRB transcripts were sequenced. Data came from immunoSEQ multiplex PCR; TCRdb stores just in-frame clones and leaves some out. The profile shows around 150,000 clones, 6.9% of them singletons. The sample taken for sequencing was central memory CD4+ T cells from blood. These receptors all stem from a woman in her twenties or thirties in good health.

CDR3 DNA: TGTGCCAGCAGCTTTGGAGATCCGAGAACATTCAATGAGCAGTTCTTC. Translation gives CASSFGDPRTFNEQFF. This sequence joins TRBV7-8 and TRBJ2-1; D not resolved. Germline CDR1 is SGHVS and CDR2 is FQNEAQ. V was trimmed by 3 bases and J by 6 bases, leaving 18 bases between them. This CDR3 has 16 amino acids.

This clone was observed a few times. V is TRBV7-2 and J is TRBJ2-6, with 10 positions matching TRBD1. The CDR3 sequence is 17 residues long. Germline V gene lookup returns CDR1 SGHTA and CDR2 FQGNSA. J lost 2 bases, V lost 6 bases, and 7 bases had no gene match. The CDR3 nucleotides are TGTGCCAGCAGTTCTCCCGGGACAGGGGCTGGGGCCAACGTCCTGACTTTC. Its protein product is CASSSPGTGAGANVLTF.

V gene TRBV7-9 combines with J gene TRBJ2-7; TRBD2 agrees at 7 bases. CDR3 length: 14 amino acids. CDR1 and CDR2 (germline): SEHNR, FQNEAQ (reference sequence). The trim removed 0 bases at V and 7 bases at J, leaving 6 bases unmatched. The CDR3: CASSLAGGPGEQYF. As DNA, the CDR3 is TGTGCCAGCAGCTTAGCGGGAGGGCCGGGAGAGCAGTACTTC. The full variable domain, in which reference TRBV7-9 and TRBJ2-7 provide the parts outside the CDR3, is DTGVSQNPRHKITKRGQNVTFRCDPISEHNRLYWYRQTLGQGPEFLTYFQNEAQLEKSRLLSDRFSAERPKGSFSTLEIQRTEQGDSAMYLCASSLAGGPGEQYFGPGTRLTVT.

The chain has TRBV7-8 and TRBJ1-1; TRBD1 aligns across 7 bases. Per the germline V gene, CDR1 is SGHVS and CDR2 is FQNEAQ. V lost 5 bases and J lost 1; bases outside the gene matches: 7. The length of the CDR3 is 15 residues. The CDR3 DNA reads TGTGCCAGCAGCCCCACCGGGACAGCGAACACTGAAGCTTTCTTT. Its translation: CASSPTGTANTEAFF.

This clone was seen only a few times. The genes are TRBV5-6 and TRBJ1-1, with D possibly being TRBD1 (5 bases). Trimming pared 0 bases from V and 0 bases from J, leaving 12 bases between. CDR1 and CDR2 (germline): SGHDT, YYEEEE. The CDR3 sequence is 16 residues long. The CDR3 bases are TGTGCCAGCAGCTTGGCCGGGCAGGGAATGAACACTGAAGCTTTCTTT. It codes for CASSLAGQGMNTEAFF.

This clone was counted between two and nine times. The CDR3 reads CASSLAEAQAFF. The CDR3 nucleotides are TGTGCCAGCAGCTTAGCTGAAGCCCAAGCTTTCTTT. The rearrangement uses TRBV7-6 and TRBJ1-1; no firm D call. CDR3 size: 12 residues. V lost 0 bases, J lost 9 bases, and 8 bases lay in between. Germline CDR1 is SGHVS and CDR2 is FNYEAQ.

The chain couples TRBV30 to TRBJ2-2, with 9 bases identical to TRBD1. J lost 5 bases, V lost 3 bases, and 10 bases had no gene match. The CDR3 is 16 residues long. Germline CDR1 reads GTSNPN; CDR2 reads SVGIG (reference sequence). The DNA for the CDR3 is TGTGCCTGGAGCCACAGGGGGCAGGTTGGGACCGGGGAGCTGTTTTTT. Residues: CAWSHRGQVGTGELFF.

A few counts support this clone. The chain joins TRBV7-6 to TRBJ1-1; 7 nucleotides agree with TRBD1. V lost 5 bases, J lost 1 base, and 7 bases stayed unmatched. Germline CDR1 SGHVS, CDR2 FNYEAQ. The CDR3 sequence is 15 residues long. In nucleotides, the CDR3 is TGTGCCAGCAGCGGCAGGGGGAATAGGAACACTGAAGCTTTCTTT. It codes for CASSGRGNRNTEAFF.

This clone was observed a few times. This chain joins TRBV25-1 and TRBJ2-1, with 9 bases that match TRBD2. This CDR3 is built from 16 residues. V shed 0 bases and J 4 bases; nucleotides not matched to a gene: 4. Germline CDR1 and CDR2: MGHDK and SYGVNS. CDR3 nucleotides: TGTGCCAGCAGTGAATACGGCGGGAGGGTTTACAATGAGCAGTTCTTC. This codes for CASSEYGGRVYNEQFF.

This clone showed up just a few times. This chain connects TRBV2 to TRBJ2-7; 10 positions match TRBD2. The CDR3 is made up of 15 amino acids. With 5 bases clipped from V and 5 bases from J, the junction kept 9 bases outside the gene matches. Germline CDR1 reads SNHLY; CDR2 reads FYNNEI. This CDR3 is CASSPTLAGAHEQYF. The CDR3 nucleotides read TGTGCCAGCAGTCCAACTCTAGCGGGAGCCCACGAGCAGTACTTC.

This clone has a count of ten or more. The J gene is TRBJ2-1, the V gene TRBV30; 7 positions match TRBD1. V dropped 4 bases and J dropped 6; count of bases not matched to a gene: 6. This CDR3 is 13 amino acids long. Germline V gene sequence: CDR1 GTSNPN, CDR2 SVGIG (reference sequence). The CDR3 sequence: CAWKGAWINEQFF. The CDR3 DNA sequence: TGTGCCTGGAAGGGGGCGTGGATCAATGAGCAGTTCTTC.

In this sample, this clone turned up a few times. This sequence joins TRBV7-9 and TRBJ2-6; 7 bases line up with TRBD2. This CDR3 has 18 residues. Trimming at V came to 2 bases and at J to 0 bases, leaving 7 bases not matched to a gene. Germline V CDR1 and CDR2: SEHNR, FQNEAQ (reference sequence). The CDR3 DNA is TGTGCCAGCAGCTTATATCCGGGAGGCCGCTCTGGGGCCAACGTCCTGACTTTC. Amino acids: CASSLYPGGRSGANVLTF.

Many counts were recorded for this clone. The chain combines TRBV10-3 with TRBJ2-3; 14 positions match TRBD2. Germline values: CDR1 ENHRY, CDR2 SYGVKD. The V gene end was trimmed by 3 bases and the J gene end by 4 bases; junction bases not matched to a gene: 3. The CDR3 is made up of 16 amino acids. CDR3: CAISDQTSGRADTQYF. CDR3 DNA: TGTGCCATCAGTGACCAGACTAGCGGGAGGGCAGATACGCAGTATTTT.

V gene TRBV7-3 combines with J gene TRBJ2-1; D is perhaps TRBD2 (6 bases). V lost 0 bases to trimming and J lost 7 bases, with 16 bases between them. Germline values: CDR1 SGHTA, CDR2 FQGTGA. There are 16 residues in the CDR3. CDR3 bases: TGTGCCAGCAGCTTAACTCCGACGGGAGCTCAGAATGAGCAGTTCTTC. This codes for CASSLTPTGAQNEQFF. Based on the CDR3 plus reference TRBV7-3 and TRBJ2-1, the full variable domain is GAGVSQTPSNKVTEKGKYVELRCDPISGHTALYWYRQSLGQGPEFLIYFQGTGAADDSGLPNDRFFAVRPEGSVSTLKIQRTERGDSAVYLCASSLTPTGAQNEQFFGPGTRLTVL.

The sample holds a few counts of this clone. In nucleotides, the CDR3 is TGCGCCAGCAGCTTGGGACTAGCGGACACCGGGGAGCTGTTTTTT. This gives the protein CASSLGLADTGELFF. The gene calls are TRBV5-1 and TRBJ2-2; 9 bases align to TRBD2. This CDR3 region has 15 residues. Germline assignment: CDR1 SGHRS and CDR2 YFSETQ. Unmatched junction bases numbered 0, after V lost 0 bases and J lost 3 bases.

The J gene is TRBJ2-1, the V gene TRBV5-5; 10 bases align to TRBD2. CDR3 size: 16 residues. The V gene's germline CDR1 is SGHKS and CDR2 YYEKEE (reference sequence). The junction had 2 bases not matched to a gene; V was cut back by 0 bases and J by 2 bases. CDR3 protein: CASSLVTSGTYNEQFF. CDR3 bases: TGTGCCAGCAGCTTGGTAACTAGCGGGACCTACAATGAGCAGTTCTTC.

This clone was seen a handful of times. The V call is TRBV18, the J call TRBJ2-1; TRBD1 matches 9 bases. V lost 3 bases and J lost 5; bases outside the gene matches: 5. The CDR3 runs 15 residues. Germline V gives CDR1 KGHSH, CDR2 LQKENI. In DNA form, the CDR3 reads TGTGCCAGCTCACCGGACAGGGGACTTAACAATGAGCAGTTCTTC. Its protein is CASSPDRGLNNEQFF. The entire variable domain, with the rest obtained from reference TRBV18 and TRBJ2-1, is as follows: NAGVMQNPRHLVRRRGQEARLRCSPMKGHSHVYWYRQLPEEGLKFMVYLQKENIIDESGMPKERFSAEFPKEGPSILRIQQVVRGDSAAYFCASSPDRGLNNEQFFGPGTRLTVL.

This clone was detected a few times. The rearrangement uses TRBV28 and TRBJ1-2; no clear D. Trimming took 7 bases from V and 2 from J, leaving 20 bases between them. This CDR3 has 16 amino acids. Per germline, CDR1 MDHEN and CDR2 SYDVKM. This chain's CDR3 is CASTPEGLGRNYGYTF. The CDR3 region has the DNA TGTGCCAGCACTCCGGAGGGCTTGGGAAGGAACTATGGCTACACCTTC.

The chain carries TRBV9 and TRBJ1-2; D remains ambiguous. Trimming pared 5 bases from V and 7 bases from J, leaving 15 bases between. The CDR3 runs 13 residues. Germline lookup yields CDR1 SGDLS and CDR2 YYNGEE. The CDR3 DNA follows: TGTGCCAGCAGTAGGGAGCTTGCCAGTGGCTACACCTTC. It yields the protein CASSRELASGYTF.

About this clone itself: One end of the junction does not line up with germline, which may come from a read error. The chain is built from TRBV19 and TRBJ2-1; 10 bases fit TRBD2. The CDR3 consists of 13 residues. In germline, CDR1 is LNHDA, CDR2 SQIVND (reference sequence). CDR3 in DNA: TGTGCCAGTAGTATTGGGCTAGCGGGAGTAAGGCTCTTC. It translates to CASSIGLAGVRLF. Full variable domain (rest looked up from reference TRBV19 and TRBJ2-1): DGGITQSPKYLFRKEGQNVTLSCEQNLNHDAMYWYRQDPGQGLRLIYYSQIVNDFQKGDIAEGYSVSREKKESFPLTVTSAQKNPTAFYLCASSIGLAGVRLFGPGTRLTVL.

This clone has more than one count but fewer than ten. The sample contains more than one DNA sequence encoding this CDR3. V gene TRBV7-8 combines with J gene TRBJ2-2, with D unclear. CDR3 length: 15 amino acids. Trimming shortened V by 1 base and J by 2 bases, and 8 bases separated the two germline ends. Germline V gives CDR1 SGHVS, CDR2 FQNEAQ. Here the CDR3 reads CASSLVGGNTGELFF. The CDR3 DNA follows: TGTGCCAGCAGCTTAGTAGGCGGAAACACCGGGGAGCTGTTTTTT.

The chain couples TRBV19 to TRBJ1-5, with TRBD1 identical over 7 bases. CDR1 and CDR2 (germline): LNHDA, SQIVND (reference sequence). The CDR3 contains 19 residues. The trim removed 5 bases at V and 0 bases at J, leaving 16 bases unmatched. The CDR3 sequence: CASSQAQRQGQYSNQPQHF. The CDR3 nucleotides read TGTGCCAGTAGTCAAGCCCAGAGACAGGGCCAGTATAGCAATCAGCCCCAGCATTTT. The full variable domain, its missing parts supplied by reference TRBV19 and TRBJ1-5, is DGGITQSPKYLFRKEGQNVTLSCEQNLNHDAMYWYRQDPGQGLRLIYYSQIVNDFQKGDIAEGYSVSREKKESFPLTVTSAQKNPTAFYLCASSQAQRQGQYSNQPQHFGDGTRLSIL.

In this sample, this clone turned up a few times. The CDR3 reads CASSVRGPMSSGANVLTF. The CDR3, as DNA: TGTGCCAGCAGCGTCAGGGGGCCGATGAGCTCTGGGGCCAACGTCCTGACTTTC. The rearrangement links TRBV7-3 to TRBJ2-6; 8 nucleotides line up with TRBD1. This CDR3 contains 18 residues. Germline values: CDR1 SGHTA, CDR2 FQGTGA. V was clipped by 5 bases and J by 0 bases; unmatched bases: 9.

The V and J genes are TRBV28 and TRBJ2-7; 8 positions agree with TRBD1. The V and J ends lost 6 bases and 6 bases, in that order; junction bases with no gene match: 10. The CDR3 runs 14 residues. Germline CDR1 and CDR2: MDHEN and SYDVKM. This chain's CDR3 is CASSWTGSPGEQYF. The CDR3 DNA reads TGTGCCAGCAGCTGGACAGGGTCCCCCGGCGAGCAGTACTTC.

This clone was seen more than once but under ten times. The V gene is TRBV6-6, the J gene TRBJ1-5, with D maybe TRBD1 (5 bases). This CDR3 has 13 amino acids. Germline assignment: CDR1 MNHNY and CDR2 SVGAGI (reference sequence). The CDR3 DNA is TGTGCGTCAGGAGGGACGGGCAATCAGCCCCAGCATTTT. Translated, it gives CASGGTGNQPQHF.

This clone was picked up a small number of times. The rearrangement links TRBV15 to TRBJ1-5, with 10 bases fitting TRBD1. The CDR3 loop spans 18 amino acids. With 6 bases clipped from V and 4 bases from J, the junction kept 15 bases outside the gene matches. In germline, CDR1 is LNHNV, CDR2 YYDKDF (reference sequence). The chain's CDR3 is CATSPRDRGPRDNQPQHF. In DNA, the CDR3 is TGTGCCACCAGTCCCCGGGACAGGGGACCTCGAGATAATCAGCCCCAGCATTTT. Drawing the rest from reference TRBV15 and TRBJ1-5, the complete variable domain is DAMVIQNPRYQVTQFGKPVTLSCSQTLNHNVMYWYQQKSSQAPKLLFHYYDKDFNNEADTPDNFQSRRPNTSFCFLDIRSPGLGDTAMYLCATSPRDRGPRDNQPQHFGDGTRLSIL.

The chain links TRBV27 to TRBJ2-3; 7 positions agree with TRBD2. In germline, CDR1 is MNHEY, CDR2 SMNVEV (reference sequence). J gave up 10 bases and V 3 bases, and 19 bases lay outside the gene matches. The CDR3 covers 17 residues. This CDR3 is CASSFVGNWGEGQAQYF. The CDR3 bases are TGTGCCAGCAGTTTCGTCGGTAATTGGGGGGAGGGCCAGGCGCAGTATTTT.